What follows is one TCR beta chain and its context. The CDR3 is 12 amino acids. Germline values: CDR1 LNHNV, CDR2 YYDKDF (reference sequence). Trimming pared 4 bases from V and 10 bases from J, leaving 11 bases between. In the authors' methods: Amplification with reference gene primers provided the estimates of nucleated cell counts. Profiled with immunoSEQ multiplex PCR; TCRdb holds only in-frame clones, not every one. V and J calls and clone size are copied from that table; D and trimming were computed from the DNA. This sample has under 300,000 clones, with 82% found just once. This sample stems from a study of blood T cell repertoires in COVID-19. Study information: Specimens from acute and convalescent COVID-19 originated in the United States, Italy and Spain. Sample material is recorded as cDNA or gDNA derived from T cells, B-cell-depleted T cells, or PBMCs.

This sequence originates from a woman of 80 years or more with active or convalescent COVID-19. The sample consisted of peripheral blood. The chain couples TRBV15 to TRBJ2-1; a weak D match, TRBD1 (5 bases). The CDR3 spells CATSIGAGEQFF. The CDR3 nucleotides are TGTGCCACCAGCATAGGGGCTGGGGAGCAGTTCTTC.